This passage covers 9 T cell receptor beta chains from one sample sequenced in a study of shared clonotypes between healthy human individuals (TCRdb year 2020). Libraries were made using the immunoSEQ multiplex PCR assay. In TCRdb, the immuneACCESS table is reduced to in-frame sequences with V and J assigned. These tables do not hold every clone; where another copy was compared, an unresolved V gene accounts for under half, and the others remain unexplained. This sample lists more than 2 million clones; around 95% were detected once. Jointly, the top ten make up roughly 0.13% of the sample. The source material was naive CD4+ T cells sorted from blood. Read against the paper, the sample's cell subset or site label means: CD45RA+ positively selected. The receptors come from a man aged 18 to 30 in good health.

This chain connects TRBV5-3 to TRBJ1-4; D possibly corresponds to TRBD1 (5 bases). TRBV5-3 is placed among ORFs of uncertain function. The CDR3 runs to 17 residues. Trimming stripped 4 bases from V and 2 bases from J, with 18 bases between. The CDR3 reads CARSAQGLVLTNEKLFF. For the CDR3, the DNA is TGTGCCAGAAGCGCCCAGGGTCTAGTTCTGACTAATGAAAAACTGTTTTTT.

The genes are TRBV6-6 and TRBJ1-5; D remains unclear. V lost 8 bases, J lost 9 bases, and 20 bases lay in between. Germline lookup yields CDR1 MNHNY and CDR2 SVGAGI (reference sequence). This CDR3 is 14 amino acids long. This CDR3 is CASLRESPGWPQHF. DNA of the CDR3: TGTGCCAGCCTTCGGGAATCCCCTGGGTGGCCCCAGCATTTT.

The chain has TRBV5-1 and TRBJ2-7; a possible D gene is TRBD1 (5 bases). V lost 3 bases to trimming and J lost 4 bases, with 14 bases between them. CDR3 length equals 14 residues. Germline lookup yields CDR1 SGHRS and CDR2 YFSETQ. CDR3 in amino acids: CASSWQGLEYEQYF. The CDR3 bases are TGCGCCAGCAGCTGGCAGGGTCTGGAATACGAGCAGTACTTC.

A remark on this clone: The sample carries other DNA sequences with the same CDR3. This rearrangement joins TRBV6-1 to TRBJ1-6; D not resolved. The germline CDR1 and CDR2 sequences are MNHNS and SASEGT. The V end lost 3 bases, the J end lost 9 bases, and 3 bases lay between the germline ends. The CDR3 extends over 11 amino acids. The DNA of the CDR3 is TGTGCCAGCAGTGATCTTTCACCCCTCCACTTT. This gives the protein CASSDLSPLHF.

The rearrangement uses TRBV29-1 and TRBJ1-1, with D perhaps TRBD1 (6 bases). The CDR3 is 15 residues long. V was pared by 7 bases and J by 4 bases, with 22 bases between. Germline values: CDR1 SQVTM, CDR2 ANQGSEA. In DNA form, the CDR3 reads TGCAGCGCCTGCGAGGTGGGGGGGCCTAGCACTGAAGCTTTCTTT. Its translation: CSACEVGGPSTEAFF.

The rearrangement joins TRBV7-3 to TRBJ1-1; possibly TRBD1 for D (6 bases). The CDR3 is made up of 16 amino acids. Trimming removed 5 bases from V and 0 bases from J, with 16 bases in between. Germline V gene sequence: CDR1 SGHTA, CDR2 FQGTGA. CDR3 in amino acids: CASSRLGGPLNTEAFF. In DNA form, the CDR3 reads TGTGCCAGCAGCCGACTGGGGGGCCCCTTGAACACTGAAGCTTTCTTT.

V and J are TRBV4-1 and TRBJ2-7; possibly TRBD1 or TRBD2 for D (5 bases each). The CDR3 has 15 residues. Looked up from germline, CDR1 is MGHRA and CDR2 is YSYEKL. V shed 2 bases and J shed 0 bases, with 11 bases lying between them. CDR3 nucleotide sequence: TGCGCCAGCAGCCAATACTGGGGGAGCTCCTACGAGCAGTACTTC. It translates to CASSQYWGSSYEQYF.

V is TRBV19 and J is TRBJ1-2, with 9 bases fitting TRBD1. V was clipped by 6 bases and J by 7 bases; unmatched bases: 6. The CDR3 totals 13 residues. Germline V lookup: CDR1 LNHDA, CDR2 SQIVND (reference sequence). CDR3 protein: CASREGQGGGYTF. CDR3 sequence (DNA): TGTGCCAGTAGGGAGGGACAGGGCGGTGGCTACACCTTC. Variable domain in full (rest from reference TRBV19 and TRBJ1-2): DGGITQSPKYLFRKEGQNVTLSCEQNLNHDAMYWYRQDPGQGLRLIYYSQIVNDFQKGDIAEGYSVSREKKESFPLTVTSAQKNPTAFYLCASREGQGGGYTFGSGTRLTVV.

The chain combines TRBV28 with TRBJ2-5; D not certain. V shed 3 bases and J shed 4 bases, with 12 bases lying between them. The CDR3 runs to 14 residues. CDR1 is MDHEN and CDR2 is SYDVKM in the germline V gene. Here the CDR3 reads CASSFFSSGETQYF. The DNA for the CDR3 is TGTGCCAGCAGTTTTTTTTCTTCTGGAGAGACCCAGTACTTC.